This T cell receptor (beta chain) was retrieved from a study of T-cell reconstitution after alpha-beta-depleted transplantation in children. The V gene's germline CDR1 is DFQATT and CDR2 SNEGSKA (reference sequence). The junction had 11 bases not matched to a gene; V was cut back by 6 bases and J by 5 bases. The length of the CDR3 is 14 residues. This clonotype was counted between two and nine times. Its specificity is not known. Study-wide results and caveats: By one year post-transplant, T-cell counts and diversity largely arose from T cells that were newly produced. About two months after transplant, alpha-beta T cells reportedly came from several hundred expanded graft clones. The study traced high day-60 TCRbeta diversity in some patients to surviving recipient T cells and thymic progenitors.

TCRbeta library preparation incorporated unique molecular identifiers. TCRdb re-called the PCR reads with MiXCR, one entry per CDR3 protein. The sample lists fewer than 450,000 distinct CDR3 sequences, around 15% occurring once. The chain recombines TRBV20-1 with TRBJ2-5; 8 bases map to TRBD2. Sequencing was performed on PBMCs, mostly from graft donor cells, taken 360 days after TCRalphabeta/CD19-depleted stem cell transplant. This TCR derives from a male patient between 2 and 9 years old who had a stem cell transplant for acute lymphoblastic leukemia, so the T cells may come from the graft donor. CDR3: CSAPGGASQETQYF. The CDR3 nucleotides are TGCAGTGCCCCGGGAGGGGCGTCTCAGGAGACCCAGTACTTC.